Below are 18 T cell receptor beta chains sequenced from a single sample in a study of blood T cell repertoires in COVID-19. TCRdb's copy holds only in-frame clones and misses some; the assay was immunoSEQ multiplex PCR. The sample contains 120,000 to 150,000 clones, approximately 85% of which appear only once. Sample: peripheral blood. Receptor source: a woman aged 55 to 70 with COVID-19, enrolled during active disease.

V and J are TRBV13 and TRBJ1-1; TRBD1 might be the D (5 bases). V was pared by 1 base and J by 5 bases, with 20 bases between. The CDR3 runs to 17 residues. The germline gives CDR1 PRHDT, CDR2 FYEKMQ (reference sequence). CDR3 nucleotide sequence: TGTGCCAGCAGCTTAGAAGGTATCGGGCAGGGTAAGACTGAAGCTTTCTTT. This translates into CASSLEGIGQGKTEAFF.

This CDR3 reads CASSQGSSPPGQSYTF. Here the CDR3 DNA reads TGCGCCAGCAGCCAAGGGTCATCACCACCGGGACAGAGCTACACCTTC. This chain links TRBV4-1 with TRBJ1-2; TRBD1 agrees at 7 bases. The CDR3 contains 16 residues. Germline CDR1 and CDR2: MGHRA and YSYEKL. V trimming: 1 base; J trimming: 9 bases; junction bases outside the gene matches: 14.

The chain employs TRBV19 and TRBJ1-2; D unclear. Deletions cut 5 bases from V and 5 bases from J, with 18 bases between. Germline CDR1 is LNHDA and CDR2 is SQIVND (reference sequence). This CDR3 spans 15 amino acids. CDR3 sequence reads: CASSLHRSVQYGYTF. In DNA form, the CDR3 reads TGTGCCAGTAGTTTACACCGCTCCGTGCAGTATGGCTACACCTTC.

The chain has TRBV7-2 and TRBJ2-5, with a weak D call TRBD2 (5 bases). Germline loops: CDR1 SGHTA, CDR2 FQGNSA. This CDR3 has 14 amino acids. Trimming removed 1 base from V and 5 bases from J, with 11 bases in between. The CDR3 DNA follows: TGTGCCAGCAGCTTAGGGTCGGGGTTGGAGACCCAGTACTTC. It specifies CASSLGSGLETQYF. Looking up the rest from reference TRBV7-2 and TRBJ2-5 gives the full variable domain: GAGVSQSPSNKVTEKGKDVELRCDPISGHTALYWYRQSLGQGLEFLIYFQGNSAPDKSGLPSDRFSAERTGGSVSTLTIQRTQQEDSAVYLCASSLGSGLETQYFGPGTRLLVL.

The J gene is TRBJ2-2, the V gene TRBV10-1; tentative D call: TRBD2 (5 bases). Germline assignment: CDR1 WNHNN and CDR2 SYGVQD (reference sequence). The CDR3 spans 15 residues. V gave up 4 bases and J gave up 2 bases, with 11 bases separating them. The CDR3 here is CASSVGETNTGELFF. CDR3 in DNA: TGCGCCAGCAGTGTCGGGGAGACCAACACCGGGGAGCTGTTTTTT.

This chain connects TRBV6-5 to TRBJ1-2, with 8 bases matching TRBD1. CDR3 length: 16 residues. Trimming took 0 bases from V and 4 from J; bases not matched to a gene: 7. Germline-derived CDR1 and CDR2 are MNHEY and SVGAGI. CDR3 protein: CASSYSNRGSVYGYTF. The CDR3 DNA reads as TGTGCCAGCAGTTACTCGAACAGGGGGAGTGTCTATGGCTACACCTTC.

As DNA, the CDR3 is TGTGCCAGCAGCCAACCCTGGGACTCGGACACAGATACGCAGTATTTT. Translated: CASSQPWDSDTDTQYF. The genes are TRBV5-4 and TRBJ2-3; D is perhaps TRBD2 (6 bases). V was cut by 4 bases and J by 2 bases, with 17 bases left in between. CDR3 length equals 16 residues. CDR1 is SGHNT and CDR2 is YYREEE in the germline V gene (reference sequence).

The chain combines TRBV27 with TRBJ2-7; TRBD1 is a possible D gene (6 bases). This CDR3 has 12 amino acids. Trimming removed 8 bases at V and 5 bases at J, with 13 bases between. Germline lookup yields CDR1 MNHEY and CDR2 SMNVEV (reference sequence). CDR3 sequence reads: CASGKQGNEQYF. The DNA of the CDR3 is TGTGCCAGCGGGAAACAGGGCAACGAGCAGTACTTC.

Written as DNA, the CDR3 is TGCGCCAGCAGCCGGGACAGCGCGGGACAGGGACTCACTGAAGCTTTCTTT. Amino acids: CASSRDSAGQGLTEAFF. The chain employs TRBV4-3 and TRBJ1-1, with 9 positions matching TRBD1. The V and J ends lost 4 bases and 4 bases, in that order; junction bases with no gene match: 13. This CDR3 is built from 17 residues. Germline CDR1 LGHNA, CDR2 YSLEER.

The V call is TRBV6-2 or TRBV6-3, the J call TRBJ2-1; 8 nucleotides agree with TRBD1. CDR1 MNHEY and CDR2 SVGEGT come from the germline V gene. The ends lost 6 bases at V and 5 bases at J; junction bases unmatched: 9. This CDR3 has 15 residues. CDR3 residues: CASSIRGQVHNEQFF. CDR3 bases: TGTGCCAGCAGCATAAGGGGACAGGTCCACAATGAGCAGTTCTTC.

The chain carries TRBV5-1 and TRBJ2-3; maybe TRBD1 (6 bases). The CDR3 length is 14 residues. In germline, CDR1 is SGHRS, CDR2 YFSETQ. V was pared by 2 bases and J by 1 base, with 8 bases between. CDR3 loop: CASSLGQRTDTQYF. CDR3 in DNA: TGCGCCAGCAGCTTAGGACAGCGCACAGATACGCAGTATTTT. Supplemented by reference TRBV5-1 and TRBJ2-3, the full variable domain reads KAGVTQTPRYLIKTRGQQVTLSCSPISGHRSVSWYQQTPGQGLQFLFEYFSETQRNKGNFPGRFSGRQFSNSRSEMNVSTLELGDSALYLCASSLGQRTDTQYFGPGTRLTVL.

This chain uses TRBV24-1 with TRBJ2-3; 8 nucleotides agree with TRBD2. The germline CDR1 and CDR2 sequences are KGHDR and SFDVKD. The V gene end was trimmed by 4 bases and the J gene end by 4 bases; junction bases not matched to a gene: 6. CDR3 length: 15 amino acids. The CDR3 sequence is CATSDPGGGSDTQYF. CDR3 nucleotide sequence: TGTGCCACCAGTGACCCGGGGGGGGGCTCAGATACGCAGTATTTT.

The CDR3 region is CAIAIKETQYF. As DNA, the CDR3 is TGTGCCATCGCTATAAAAGAGACCCAGTACTTC. The chain has TRBV10-3 and TRBJ2-5; D not resolved. The CDR3 is 11 residues long. Per germline, CDR1 ENHRY and CDR2 SYGVKD. Trimming shortened V by 8 bases and J by 3 bases, and 7 bases separated the two germline ends.

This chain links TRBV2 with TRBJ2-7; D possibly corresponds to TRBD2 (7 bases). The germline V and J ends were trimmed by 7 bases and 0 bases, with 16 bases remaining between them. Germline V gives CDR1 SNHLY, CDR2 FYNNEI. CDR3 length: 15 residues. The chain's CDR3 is CASTSDRTSSYEQYF. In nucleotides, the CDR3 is TGTGCCAGCACCTCAGACAGGACTAGCTCCTACGAGCAGTACTTC. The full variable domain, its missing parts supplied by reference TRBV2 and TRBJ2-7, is EPEVTQTPSHQVTQMGQEVILRCVPISNHLYFYWYRQILGQKVEFLVSFYNNEISEKSEIFDDQFSVERPDGSNFTLKIRSTKLEDSAMYFCASTSDRTSSYEQYFGPGTRLTVT.

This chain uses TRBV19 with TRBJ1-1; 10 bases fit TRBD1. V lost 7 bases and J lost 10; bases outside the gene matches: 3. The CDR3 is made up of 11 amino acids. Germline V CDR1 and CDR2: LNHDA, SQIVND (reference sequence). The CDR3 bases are TGTGCCAGTATCTGGACAGGGGGAGCTTTCTTT. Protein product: CASIWTGGAFF.

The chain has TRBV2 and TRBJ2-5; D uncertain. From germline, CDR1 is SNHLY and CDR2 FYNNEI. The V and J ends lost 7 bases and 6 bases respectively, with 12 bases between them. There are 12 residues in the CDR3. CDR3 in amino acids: CASTQFPQTQYF. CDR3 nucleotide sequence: TGTGCCAGCACTCAGTTTCCGCAGACCCAGTACTTC.

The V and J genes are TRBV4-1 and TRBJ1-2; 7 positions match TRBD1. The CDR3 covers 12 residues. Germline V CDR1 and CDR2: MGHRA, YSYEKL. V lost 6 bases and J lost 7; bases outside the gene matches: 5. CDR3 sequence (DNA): TGCGCCAGCAGACACAACAGGGGTGGCTACACCTTC. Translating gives CASRHNRGGYTF.

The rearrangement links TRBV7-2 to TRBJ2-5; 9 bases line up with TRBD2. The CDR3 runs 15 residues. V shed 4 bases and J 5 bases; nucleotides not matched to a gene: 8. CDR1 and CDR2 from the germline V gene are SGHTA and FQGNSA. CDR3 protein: CASSSPSGVGETQYF. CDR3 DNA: TGTGCCAGCAGCTCGCCTAGCGGGGTTGGGGAGACCCAGTACTTC.